This T cell receptor (beta chain) was recorded in a study of CD8 T cells in ankylosing spondylitis. Germline assignment: CDR1 SGHTA and CDR2 FQGNSA. CDR3 length equals 14 residues. Deletions cut 10 bases from V and 7 bases from J, with 17 bases between. This clonotype occurred a few times. Its antigen is not known. Findings and limits, study-wide: A TCR beta motif of 8 or 9 highly homologous variants appeared characteristic of ankylosing spondylitis blood. Disease-associated clonotypes exhibited CD8+ identity and were relatively infrequent in peripheral blood. Earlier studies detected some motif variants in reactive arthritis synovial fluid and blood.

TCRdb used MiXCR to reprocess the 5' RACE reads, holding one entry per CDR3 protein. Among fewer than 550,000 distinct CDR3 sequences listed, roughly 5% were seen once. Sequencing was performed on blood, either unsorted or a sorted T cell fraction (not recorded which). The rearrangement joins TRBV7-2 to TRBJ1-6; possible D gene TRBD1, 5 bases. This TCR was sampled from a male donor with ankylosing spondylitis. CDR3 DNA sequence: TGTGCCATCGAGCGGGGCATCCAAAATTCACCCCTCCACTTT. It specifies CAIERGIQNSPLHF. Drawing the rest from reference TRBV7-2 and TRBJ1-6, the complete variable domain is GAGVSQSPSNKVTEKGKDVELRCDPISGHTALYWYRQSLGQGLEFLIYFQGNSAPDKSGLPSDRFSAERTGGSVSTLTIQRTQQEDSAVYLCAIERGIQNSPLHFGNGTRLTVT.